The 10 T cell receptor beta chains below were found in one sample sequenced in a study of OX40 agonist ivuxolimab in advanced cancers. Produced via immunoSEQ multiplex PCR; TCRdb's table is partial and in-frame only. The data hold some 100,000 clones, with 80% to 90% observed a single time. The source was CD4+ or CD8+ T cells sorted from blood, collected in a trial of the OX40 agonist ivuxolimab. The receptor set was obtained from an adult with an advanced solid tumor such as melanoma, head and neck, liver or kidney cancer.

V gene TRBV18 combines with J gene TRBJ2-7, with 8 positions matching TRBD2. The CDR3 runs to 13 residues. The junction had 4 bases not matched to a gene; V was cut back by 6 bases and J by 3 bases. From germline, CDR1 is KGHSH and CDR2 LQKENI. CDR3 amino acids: CASSGAGVYEQYF. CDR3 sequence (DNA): TGTGCCAGCTCCGGAGCGGGGGTCTACGAGCAGTACTTC. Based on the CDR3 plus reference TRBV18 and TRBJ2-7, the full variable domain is NAGVMQNPRHLVRRRGQEARLRCSPMKGHSHVYWYRQLPEEGLKFMVYLQKENIIDESGMPKERFSAEFPKEGPSILRIQQVVRGDSAAYFCASSGAGVYEQYFGPGTRLTVT.

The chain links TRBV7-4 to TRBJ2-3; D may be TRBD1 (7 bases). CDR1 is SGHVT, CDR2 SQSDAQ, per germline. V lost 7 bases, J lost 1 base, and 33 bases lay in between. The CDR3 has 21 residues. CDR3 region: CASIPTSGLGAGGRRTDTQYF. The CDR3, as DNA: TGTGCCAGCATCCCGACCTCCGGACTCGGAGCAGGGGGGAGGCGCACAGATACGCAGTATTTT. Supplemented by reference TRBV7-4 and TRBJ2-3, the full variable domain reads GAGVSQSPRYKVAKRGRDVALRCDSISGHVTLYWYRQTLGQGSEVLTYSQSDAQRDKSGRPSGRFSAERPERSVSTLKIQRTEQGDSAVYLCASIPTSGLGAGGRRTDTQYFGPGTRLTVL.

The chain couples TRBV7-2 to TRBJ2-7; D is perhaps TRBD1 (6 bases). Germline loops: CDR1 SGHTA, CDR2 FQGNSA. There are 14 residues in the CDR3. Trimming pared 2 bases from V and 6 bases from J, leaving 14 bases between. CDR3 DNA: TGTGCCAGCAGCTTAATGGGATTAGGGGGCGAGCAGTACGTC. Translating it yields CASSLMGLGGEQYV.

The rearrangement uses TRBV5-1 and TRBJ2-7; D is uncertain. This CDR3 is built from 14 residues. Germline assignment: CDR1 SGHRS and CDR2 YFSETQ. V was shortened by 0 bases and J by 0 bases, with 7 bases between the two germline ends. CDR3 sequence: CASSLGVISYEQYF. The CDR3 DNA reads TGCGCCAGCAGCTTGGGGGTAATCTCCTACGAGCAGTACTTC.

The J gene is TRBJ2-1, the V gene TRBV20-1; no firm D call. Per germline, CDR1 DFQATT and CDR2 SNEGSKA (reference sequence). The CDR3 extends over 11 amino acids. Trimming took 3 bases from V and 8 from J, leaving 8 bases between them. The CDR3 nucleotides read TGCAGTGCTAGGGATGGCCATGAGCAGTTCTTC. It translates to CSARDGHEQFF.

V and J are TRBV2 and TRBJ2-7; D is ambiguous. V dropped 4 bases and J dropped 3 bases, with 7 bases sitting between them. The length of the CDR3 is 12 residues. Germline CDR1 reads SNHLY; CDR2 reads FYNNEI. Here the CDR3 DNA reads TGTGCCAGCAGTGTCAGCAGCTACGAGCAGTACTTC. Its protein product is CASSVSSYEQYF.

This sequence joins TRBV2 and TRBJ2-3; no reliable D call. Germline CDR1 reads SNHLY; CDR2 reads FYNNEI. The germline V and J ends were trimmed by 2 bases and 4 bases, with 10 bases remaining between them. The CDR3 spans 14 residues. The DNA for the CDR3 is TGTGCCAGCAGTGAATCATTATGGGCAGATACGCAGTATTTT. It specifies CASSESLWADTQYF. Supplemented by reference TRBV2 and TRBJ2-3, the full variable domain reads EPEVTQTPSHQVTQMGQEVILRCVPISNHLYFYWYRQILGQKVEFLVSFYNNEISEKSEIFDDQFSVERPDGSNFTLKIRSTKLEDSAMYFCASSESLWADTQYFGPGTRLTVL.

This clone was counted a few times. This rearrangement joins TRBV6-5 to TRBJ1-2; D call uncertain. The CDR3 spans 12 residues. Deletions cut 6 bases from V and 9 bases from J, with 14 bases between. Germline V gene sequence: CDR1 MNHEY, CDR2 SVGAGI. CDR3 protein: CASRTGDFSYTF. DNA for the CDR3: TGTGCCAGCAGAACCGGGGATTTTAGCTACACCTTC.

CDR3 region: CASSFLGADNEQFF. The CDR3 DNA is TGTGCCAGCAGCTTTCTGGGAGCTGACAATGAGCAGTTCTTC. The rearrangement joins TRBV5-4 to TRBJ2-1, with D possibly being TRBD2 (5 bases). The CDR3 is made up of 14 amino acids. The V and J ends lost 2 bases and 5 bases respectively, with 11 bases between them. Germline values: CDR1 SGHNT, CDR2 YYREEE (reference sequence). Looking up the rest from reference TRBV5-4 and TRBJ2-1 gives the full variable domain: ETGVTQSPTHLIKTRGQQVTLRCSSQSGHNTVSWYQQALGQGPQFIFQYYREEENGRGNFPPRFSGLQFPNYSSELNVNALELDDSALYLCASSFLGADNEQFFGPGTRLTVL.

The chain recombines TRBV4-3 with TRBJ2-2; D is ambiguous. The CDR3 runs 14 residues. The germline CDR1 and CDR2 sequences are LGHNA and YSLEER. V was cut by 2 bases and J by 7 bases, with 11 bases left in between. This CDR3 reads CASSQQMEIGELFF. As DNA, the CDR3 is TGCGCCAGCAGCCAACAGATGGAGATCGGGGAGCTGTTTTTT.